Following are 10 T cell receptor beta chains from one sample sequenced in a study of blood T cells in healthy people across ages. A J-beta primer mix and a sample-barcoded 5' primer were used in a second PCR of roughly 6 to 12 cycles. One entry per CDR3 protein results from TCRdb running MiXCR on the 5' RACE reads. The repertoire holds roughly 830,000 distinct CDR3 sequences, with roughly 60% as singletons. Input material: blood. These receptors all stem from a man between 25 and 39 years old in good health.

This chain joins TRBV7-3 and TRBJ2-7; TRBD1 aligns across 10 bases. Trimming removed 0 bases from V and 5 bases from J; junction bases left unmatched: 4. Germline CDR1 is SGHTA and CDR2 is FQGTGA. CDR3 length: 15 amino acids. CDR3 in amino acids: CASSLTGTGAHEQYF. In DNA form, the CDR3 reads TGTGCCAGCAGCTTAACTGGGACAGGGGCCCACGAGCAGTACTTC. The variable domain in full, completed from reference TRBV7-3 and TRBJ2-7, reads GAGVSQTPSNKVTEKGKYVELRCDPISGHTALYWYRQSLGQGPEFLIYFQGTGAADDSGLPNDRFFAVRPEGSVSTLKIQRTERGDSAVYLCASSLTGTGAHEQYFGPGTRLTVT.

This CDR3 reads CASSIEGQGGKQYF. DNA for the CDR3: TGTGCCAGCAGTATCGAGGGACAGGGTGGGAAGCAGTACTTC. This chain connects TRBV12-3 or TRBV12-4 to TRBJ2-5, with 9 nucleotides matching TRBD1. The trim removed 5 bases at V and 11 bases at J, leaving 12 bases unmatched. The CDR3 is 14 residues long.

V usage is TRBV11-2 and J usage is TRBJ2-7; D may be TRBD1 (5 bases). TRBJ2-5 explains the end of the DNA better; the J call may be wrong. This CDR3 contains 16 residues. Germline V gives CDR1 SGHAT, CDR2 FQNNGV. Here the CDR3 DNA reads TGTGCCAGCAGCCCCTCCTATGGGGCAGGTGGAGAGACCCAGTACTTC. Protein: CASSPSYGAGGETQYF.

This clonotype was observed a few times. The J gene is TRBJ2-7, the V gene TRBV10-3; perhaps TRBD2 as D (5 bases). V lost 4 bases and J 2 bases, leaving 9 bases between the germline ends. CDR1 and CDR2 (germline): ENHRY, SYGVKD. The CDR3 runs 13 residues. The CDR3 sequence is CAISGEQAYEQYF. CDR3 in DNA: TGTGCCATCAGTGGGGAGCAAGCCTACGAGCAGTACTTC.

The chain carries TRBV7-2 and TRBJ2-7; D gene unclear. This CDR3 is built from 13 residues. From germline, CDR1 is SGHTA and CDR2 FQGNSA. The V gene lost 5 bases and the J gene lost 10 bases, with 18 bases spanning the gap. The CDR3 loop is CASSRARLSSQYF. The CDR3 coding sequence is TGTGCCAGCAGCCGCGCACGGTTGTCCAGTCAGTACTTC.

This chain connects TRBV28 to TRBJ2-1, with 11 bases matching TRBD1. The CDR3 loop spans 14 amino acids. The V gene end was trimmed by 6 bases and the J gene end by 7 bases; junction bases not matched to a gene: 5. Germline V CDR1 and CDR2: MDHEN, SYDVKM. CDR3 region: CASSGTGGDNEQFF. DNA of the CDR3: TGTGCCAGCAGCGGGACAGGGGGAGATAATGAGCAGTTCTTC.

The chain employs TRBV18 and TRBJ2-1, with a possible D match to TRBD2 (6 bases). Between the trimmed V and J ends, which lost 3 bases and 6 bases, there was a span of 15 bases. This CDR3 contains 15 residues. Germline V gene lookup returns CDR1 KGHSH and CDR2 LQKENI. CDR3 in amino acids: CASSPWASAPNEQFF. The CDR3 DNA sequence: TGTGCCAGCTCACCCTGGGCTAGCGCCCCCAATGAGCAGTTCTTC.

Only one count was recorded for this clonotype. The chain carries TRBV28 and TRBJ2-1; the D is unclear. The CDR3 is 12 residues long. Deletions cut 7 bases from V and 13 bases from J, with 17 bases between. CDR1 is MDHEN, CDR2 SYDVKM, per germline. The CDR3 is CASKGQEETQFF. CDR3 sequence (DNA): TGTGCCAGCAAAGGGCAGGAAGAGACCCAGTTCTTC.

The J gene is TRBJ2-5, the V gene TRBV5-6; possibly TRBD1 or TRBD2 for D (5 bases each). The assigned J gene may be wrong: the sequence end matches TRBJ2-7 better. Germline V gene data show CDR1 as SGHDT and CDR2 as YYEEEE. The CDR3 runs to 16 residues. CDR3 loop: CASSLAGTEDSNEQYF. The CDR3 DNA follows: TGTGCCAGCAGCTTGGCGGGGACGGAGGATTCGAACGAGCAGTACTTC.

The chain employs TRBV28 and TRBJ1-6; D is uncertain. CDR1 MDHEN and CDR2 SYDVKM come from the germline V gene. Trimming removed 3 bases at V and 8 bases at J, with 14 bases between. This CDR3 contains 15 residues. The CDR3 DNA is TGTGCCAGCAGTTTGGGAAATAACGCCGATTCACCCCTCCACTTT. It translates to CASSLGNNADSPLHF.